This TCR beta chain comes out of a study of blood T cell repertoires in COVID-19. At the level of the study: Acute-phase and convalescent COVID-19 samples originated in the United States, Italy and Spain. Sources were T cells, B-cell-depleted T cells, or PBMCs; the material itself was cDNA or gDNA.

In the authors' methods: Reference gene primer amplification gave estimated nucleated cell counts. The repertoire was sequenced with immunoSEQ multiplex PCR; TCRdb's copy has only in-frame clones and lacks some. The V and J calls and clone size were taken over from that table, and D and trimming were inferred from the DNA. The table shows tens of thousands of clones, with around 87% occurring only once. This CDR3 has 15 amino acids. Germline V gives CDR1 MNHEY, CDR2 SVGAGI. Trimming cost V 10 bases and J 3 bases, with 21 bases left between them. The chain links TRBV6-5 to TRBJ1-2, with D perhaps matching TRBD1 (5 bases). Sequenced material: peripheral blood. The TCR originated in a woman older than 75 with active or convalescent COVID-19. CDR3 protein: CATPAGVVRDYGYTF. DNA of the CDR3: TGTGCCACCCCGGCGGGGGTTGTTCGTGACTATGGCTACACCTTC.